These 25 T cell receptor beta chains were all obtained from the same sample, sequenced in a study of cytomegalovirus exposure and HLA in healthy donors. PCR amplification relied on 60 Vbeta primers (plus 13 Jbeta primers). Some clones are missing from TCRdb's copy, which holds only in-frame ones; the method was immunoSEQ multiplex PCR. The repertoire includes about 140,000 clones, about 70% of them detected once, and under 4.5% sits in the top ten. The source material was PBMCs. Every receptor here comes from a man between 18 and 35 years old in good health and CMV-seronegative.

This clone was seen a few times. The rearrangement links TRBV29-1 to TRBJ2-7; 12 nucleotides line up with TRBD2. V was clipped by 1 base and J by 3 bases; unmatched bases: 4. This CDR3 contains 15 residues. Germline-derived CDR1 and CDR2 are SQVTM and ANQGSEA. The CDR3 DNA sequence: TGCAGCGTTGAAGCGGGACTAGCGGGCGGCTACGAGCAGTACTTC. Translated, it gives CSVEAGLAGGYEQYF.

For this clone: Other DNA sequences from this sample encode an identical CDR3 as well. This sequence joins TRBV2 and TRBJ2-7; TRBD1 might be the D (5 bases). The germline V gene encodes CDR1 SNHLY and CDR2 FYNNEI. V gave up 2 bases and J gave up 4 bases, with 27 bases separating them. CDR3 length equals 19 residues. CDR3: CASSEPGTGQNTQEYEQYF. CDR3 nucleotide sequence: TGTGCCAGCAGTGAACCAGGAACTGGACAAAATACCCAAGAATACGAGCAGTACTTC.

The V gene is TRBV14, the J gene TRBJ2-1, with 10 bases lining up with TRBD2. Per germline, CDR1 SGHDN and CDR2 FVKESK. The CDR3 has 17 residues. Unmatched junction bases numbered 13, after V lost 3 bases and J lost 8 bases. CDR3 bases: TGTGCCAGCAGCCACCCCTCTACACTAGCGGGAAGTCATGAGCAGTTCTTC. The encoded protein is CASSHPSTLAGSHEQFF.

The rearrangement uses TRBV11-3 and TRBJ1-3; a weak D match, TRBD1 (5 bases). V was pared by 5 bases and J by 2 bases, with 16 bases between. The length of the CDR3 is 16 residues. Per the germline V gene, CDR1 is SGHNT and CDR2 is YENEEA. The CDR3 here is CASSPPIPGTGNTIYF. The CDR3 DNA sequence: TGTGCCAGCAGCCCCCCGATCCCAGGGACTGGAAACACCATATATTTT.

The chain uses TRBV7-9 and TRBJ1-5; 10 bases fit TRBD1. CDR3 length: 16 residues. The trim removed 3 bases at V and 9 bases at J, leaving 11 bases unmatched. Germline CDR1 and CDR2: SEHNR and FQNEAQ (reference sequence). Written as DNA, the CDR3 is TGTGCCAGCAGCTTCGGACAGGGGGAGGTCATGCGGCCCCAGCATTTT. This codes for CASSFGQGEVMRPQHF.

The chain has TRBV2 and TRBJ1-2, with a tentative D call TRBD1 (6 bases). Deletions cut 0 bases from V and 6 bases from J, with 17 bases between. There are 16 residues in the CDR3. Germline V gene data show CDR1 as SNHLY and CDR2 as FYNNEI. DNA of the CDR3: TGTGCCAGCAGTGAAGCCCAAGAACAGGGAGGGGATGGCTACACCTTC. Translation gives CASSEAQEQGGDGYTF.

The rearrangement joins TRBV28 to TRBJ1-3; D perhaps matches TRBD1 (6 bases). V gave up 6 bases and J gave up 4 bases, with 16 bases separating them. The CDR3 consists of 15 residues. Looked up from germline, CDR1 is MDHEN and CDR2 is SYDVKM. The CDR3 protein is CASSQIQGSGNTIYF. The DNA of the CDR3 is TGTGCCAGCAGCCAAATACAGGGCTCCGGAAACACCATATATTTT.

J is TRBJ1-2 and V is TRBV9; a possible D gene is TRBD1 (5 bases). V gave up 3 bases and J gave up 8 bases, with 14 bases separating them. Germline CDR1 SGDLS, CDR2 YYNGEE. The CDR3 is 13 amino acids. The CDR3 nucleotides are TGTGCCAGCAGCGCCTTAACAGGCGGAGGCTACACCTTC. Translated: CASSALTGGGYTF.

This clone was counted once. CDR3 sequence reads: CASSPWTSGGTDTQYF. The DNA of the CDR3 is TGTGCCAGTAGTCCCTGGACTAGCGGGGGCACAGATACGCAGTATTTT. The chain employs TRBV19 and TRBJ2-3; 12 bases match TRBD2. Germline V gives CDR1 LNHDA, CDR2 SQIVND (reference sequence). The V and J ends lost 5 bases and 1 base, in that order; junction bases with no gene match: 4. The CDR3 length is 16 residues.

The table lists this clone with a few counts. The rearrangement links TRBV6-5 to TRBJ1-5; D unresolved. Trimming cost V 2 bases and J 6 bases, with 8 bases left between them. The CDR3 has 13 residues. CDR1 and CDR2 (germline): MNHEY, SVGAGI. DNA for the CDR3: TGTGCCAGCAGTTACGTCCGGGGTCAGCCCCAGCATTTT. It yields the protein CASSYVRGQPQHF.

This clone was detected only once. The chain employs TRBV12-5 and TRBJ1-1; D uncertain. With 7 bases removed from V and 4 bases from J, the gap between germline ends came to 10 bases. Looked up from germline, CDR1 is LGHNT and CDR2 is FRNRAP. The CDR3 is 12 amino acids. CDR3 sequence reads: CASEAGSTEAFF. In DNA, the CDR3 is TGTGCTAGTGAGGCGGGGAGCACTGAAGCTTTCTTT.

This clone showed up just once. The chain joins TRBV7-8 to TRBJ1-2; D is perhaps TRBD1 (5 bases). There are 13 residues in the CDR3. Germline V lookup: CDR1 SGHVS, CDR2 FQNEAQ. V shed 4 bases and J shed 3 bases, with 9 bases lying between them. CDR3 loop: CASSSGHHYGYTF. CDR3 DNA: TGTGCCAGCAGCTCCGGACACCACTATGGCTACACCTTC.

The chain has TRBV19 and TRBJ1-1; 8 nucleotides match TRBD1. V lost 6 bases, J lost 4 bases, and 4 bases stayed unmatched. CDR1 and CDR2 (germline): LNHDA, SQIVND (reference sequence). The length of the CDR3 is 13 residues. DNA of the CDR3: TGTGCCAGTAGAGGACAGGGAGCCACTGAAGCTTTCTTT. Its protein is CASRGQGATEAFF.

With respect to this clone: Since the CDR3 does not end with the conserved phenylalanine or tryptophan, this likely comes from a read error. CDR3 protein: CAWRIASGNIQYL. For the CDR3, the DNA is TGTGCCTGGAGGATCGCTAGCGGAAACATTCAGTACCTC. The rearrangement links TRBV30 to TRBJ2-4; 7 nucleotides agree with TRBD2. After removal of 3 bases from V and 6 bases from J, the junction contained 5 bases not matched to a gene. CDR3 size: 13 residues. Looked up from germline, CDR1 is GTSNPN and CDR2 is SVGIG (reference sequence).

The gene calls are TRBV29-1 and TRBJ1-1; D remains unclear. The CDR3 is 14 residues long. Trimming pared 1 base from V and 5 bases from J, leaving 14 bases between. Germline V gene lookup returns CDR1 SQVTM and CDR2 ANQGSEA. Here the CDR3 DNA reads TGCAGCGTTGAAGTTTCCCTCGGAGGAACTGAAGCTTTCTTT. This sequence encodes CSVEVSLGGTEAFF. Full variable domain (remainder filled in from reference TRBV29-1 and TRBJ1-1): SAVISQKPSRDICQRGTSLTIQCQVDSQVTMMFWYRQQPGQSLTLIATANQGSEATYESGFVIDKFPISRPNLTFSTLTVSNMSPEDSSIYLCSVEVSLGGTEAFFGQGTRLTVV.

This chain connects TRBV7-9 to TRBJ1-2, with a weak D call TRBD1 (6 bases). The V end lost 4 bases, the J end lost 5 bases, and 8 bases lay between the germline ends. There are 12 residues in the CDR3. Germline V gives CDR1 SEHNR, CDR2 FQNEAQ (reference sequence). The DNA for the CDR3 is TGTGCCAGCAGCTCCGGACAGTATGGCTACACCTTC. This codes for CASSSGQYGYTF.

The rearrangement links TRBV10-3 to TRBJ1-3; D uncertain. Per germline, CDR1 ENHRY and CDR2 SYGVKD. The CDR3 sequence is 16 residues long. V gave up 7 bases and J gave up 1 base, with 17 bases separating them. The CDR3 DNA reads TGTGCCATCAACCGCGGCCAGACGAAGTCTGGAAACACCATATATTTT. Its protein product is CAINRGQTKSGNTIYF.

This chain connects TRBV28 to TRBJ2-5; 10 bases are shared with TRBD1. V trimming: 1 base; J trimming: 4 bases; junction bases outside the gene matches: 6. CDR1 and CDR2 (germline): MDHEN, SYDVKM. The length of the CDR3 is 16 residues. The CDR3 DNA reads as TGTGCCAGCAGTTTATCAGGACAGGGGGTAGGAGAGACCCAGTACTTC. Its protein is CASSLSGQGVGETQYF.

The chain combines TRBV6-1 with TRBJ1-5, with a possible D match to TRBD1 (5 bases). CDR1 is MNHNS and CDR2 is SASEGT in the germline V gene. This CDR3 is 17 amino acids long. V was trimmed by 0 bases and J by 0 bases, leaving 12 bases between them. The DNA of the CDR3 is TGTGCCAGCAGTGAAGCGCAAAGGGGTTATAGCAATCAGCCCCAGCATTTT. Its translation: CASSEAQRGYSNQPQHF.

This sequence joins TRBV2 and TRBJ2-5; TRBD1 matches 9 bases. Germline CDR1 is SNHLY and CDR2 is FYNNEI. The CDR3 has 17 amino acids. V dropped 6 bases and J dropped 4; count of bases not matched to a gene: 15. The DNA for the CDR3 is TGTGCCAGCAGGCCTCCCGTTTCTATGGGACAGGGAGAGACCCAGTACTTC. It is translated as CASRPPVSMGQGETQYF.

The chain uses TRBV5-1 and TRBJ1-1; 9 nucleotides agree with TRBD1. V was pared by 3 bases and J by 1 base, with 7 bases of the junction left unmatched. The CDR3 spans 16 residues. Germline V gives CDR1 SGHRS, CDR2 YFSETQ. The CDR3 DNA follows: TGCGCCAGCAGCTGGGGGGGGACAGGGCAGAACACTGAAGCTTTCTTT. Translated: CASSWGGTGQNTEAFF.

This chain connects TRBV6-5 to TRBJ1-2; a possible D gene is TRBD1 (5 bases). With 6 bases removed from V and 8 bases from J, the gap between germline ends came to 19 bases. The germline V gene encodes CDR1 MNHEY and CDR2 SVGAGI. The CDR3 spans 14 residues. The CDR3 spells CASRQTAAALGYTF. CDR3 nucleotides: TGTGCCAGCAGGCAGACAGCCGCTGCCCTGGGCTACACCTTC.

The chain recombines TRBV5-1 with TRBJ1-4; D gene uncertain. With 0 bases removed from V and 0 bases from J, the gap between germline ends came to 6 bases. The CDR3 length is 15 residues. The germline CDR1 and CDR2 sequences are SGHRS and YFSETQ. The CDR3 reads CASSLVAATNEKLFF. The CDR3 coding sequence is TGCGCCAGCAGCTTGGTTGCAGCAACTAATGAAAAACTGTTTTTT.

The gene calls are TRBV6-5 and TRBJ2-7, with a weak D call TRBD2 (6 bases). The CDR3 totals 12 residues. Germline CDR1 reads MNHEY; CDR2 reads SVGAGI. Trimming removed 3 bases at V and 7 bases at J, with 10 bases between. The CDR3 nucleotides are TGTGCCAGCAGTTATTTTGGGGGGGAGCAGTACTTC. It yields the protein CASSYFGGEQYF.

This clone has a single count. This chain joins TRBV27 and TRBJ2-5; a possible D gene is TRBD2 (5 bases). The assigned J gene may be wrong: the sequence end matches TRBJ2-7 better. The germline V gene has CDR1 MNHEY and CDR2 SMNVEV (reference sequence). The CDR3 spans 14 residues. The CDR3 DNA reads TGTGCCAGCAGTTTATTGAGGGATTCCTACGAGCAGTACTTC. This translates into CASSLLRDSYEQYF.